This record looks at one T cell receptor (beta chain) sequence and its context. This clone was seen more than once but under ten times. It lacks a known antigen. No base quality values were provided; no much bigger clone lies one nucleotide off. The source of the sample is a study of blood T cell repertoires in COVID-19 (dated by TCRdb to about 2020). In the study overall: Samples covering the acute and convalescent phases of COVID-19 were provided by collaborators in the United States, Italy and Spain. The samples were drawn from two sources: the first 160 participants of the ongoing ImmuneRACE study, and 1,000 to 1,500 subjects contributed by 6 global collaborators. The repertoires were released in a freely available public database meant as a resource for research on the immune response to SARS-CoV-2. The material from the prospective study consisted of cDNA or gDNA derived from T cells, B-cell-depleted T cells, or PBMCs. Where HLA class I and class II types were available, the types were taken from metadata supplied by the sample provider, not from assay-based typing. Nearly every sample came with metadata listing a de-identified subject ID, COVID-19 status, age in years and sex. Deeply sampled blood TCRbeta repertoires from subjects exposed to, actively infected with, or recovered from COVID-19 were included in the dataset.

The study at large found these results: How much clinical and demographic metadata was included differed by source and by participant, and the metadata was provided uncurated.

The CDR3, from cysteine to phenylalanine, totals 15 residues. Only CDR3 DNA is held: 45 bases, read in frame from base 1. V and J are truncated by 7 bases and 4 bases respectively, leaving an intervening sequence of 16 bases. Reading the germline V gene (reference sequence) gives CDR1 LNHDA and CDR2 SQIVND. TCRbeta CDR3 regions were amplified from genomic DNA using the immunoSEQ Assay, a bias-controlled multiplex PCR. The source study handled its data this way. The number of nucleated cells in each sample was estimated from the amplification of reference gene primers within the assay. To quantify the absolute abundance of each unique TCRbeta CDR3 rearrangement, sequence reads were collapsed and filtered. For each sample, productive Simpson clonality was calculated by taking the square root of Simpson's diversity index across productive rearrangements. TCRdb took this table from immuneACCESS and kept in-frame rearrangements with V and J called. Such tables lack part of the clones; where checked against another copy, unresolved V genes explain under half of the gap, and the rest is unexplained. That table supplies the V and J calls and clone size; D and trimming were determined from the DNA. The sample records about 160,000 clones, 70% to 80% of which are singletons. Approximately 7.6% of the sample goes to the ten largest clones.

One collaborating source in Seattle enrolled patients during active infection and followed them longitudinally through the course of disease. Collaborating institutions collected whole blood in K2EDTA tubes following their own protocols. For TCRbeta analysis, collaborators shipped samples in one of three forms: frozen whole blood, isolated PBMCs, or DNA extracted from either of those sample types. The chain joins TRBV19 to TRBJ2-2, with TRBD2 tentatively as D gene (6 bases match). This TCR was recovered from a woman aged 55-69 years with COVID-19, enrolled during active disease. The sample taken for sequencing was peripheral blood. The DNA sequence is as follows: TGTGCCAGTACCCTCCGGGACTCCCTCACCGGGGAGCTGTTTTTT. It codes for CASTLRDSLTGELFF. With all but the CDR3 taken from the reference TRBV19 and TRBJ2-2 genes, the full variable domain is: DGGITQSPKYLFRKEGQNVTLSCEQNLNHDAMYWYRQDPGQGLRLIYYSQIVNDFQKGDIAEGYSVSREKKESFPLTVTSAQKNPTAFYLCASTLRDSLTGELFFGEGSRLTVL.